The TCR beta chain described here comes from a study of blood T cells in healthy people across ages. The CDR3 is 13 amino acids. Trimming removed 7 bases from V and 4 bases from J, with 11 bases in between. In germline, CDR1 is MNHEY, CDR2 SVGEGT. A sample-barcoded 5' primer and a J-beta primer mix were used in a second PCR of roughly 7 to 11 cycles. TCRdb re-analysed the 5' RACE reads in MiXCR, keeping a single row per CDR3 protein. The profile covers about 630,000 distinct CDR3 sequences, with approximately 21% appearing a single time and roughly 3.6% taken by the ten largest. Per sample, a minimum of 6.5 million PBMCs were isolated.

This clonotype originated in a man in his 70s in good health. The specimen was blood. The chain links TRBV6-2 or TRBV6-3 to TRBJ2-1; D gene ambiguous. The CDR3 DNA reads as TGTGCCAGCACCCCGGACGGATACAATGAGCAGTTCTTC. This sequence encodes CASTPDGYNEQFF.